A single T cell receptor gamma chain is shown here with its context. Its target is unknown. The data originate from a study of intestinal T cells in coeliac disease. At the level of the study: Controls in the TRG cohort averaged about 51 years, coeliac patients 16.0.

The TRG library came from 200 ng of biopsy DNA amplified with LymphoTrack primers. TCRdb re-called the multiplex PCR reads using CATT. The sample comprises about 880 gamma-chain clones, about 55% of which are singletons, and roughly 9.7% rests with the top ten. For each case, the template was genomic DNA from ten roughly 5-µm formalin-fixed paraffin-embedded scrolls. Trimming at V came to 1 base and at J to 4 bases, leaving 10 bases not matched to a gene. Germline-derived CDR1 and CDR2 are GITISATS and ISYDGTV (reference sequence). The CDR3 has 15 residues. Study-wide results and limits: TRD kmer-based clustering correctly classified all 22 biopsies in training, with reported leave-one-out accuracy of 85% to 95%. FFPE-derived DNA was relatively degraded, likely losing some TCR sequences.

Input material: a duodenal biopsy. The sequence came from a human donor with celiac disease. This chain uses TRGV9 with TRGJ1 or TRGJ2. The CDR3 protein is CALWEVDGEYYKKLF. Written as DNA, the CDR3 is TGTGCCTTGTGGGAGGTCGATGGGGAATATTATAAGAAACTCTTT.